This T cell receptor beta chain was documented in a study of post-analysis software for immune sequencing data. General study results and limits: TRBV segments more frequent in patients than in controls numbered a few and included TRBV5-6, TRBV5-1 and TRBV20-1. F measure grouped same-batch samples tightly together. Significantly lower normalized Chao1 diversity was found in patients with multiple sclerosis relative to controls.

CDR1 and CDR2 (germline): DFQATT, SNEGSKA (reference sequence). V lost 5 bases, J lost 2 bases, and 15 bases lay in between. This CDR3 spans 14 amino acids. Sequencing libraries made from TCR beta cDNA carried unique molecular identifiers. Starting from about 0.94 to 9.7 million T cells, the study yielded approximately 500,000 cDNA molecules. MiXCR, run by TCRdb on the PCR reads, gives a single entry per CDR3 protein. The sample contains 250,000 to 300,000 distinct CDR3 sequences, 30% to 45% of which appear only once. This clonotype appeared many times. What it binds is unknown. Material for sequencing was blood. The rearrangement joins TRBV20-1 to TRBJ1-1; D is unresolved. This receptor was identified in a girl between 5 and 17 years old with multiple sclerosis. This chain's CDR3 is CSAPIGSENTEAFF. DNA of the CDR3: TGCAGTGCTCCGATTGGTTCGGAAAACACTGAAGCTTTCTTT.